The clone carrying this TCR beta chain has a handful of counts. These data originate in a study of early T cells in non-severe SARS-CoV-2 infection. The TCR library protocol attached unique molecular identifiers to the individual cDNA molecules. TCRdb analysed the 5' RACE reads with MiXCR anew, one entry per CDR3 protein. The sample has some 76,000 distinct CDR3 sequences, roughly an eighth seen once. Per germline, CDR1 SGHTA and CDR2 FQGNSA. Deletions cut 5 bases from V and 4 bases from J, with 23 bases between. This CDR3 has 17 amino acids. This chain connects TRBV7-2 to TRBJ1-2; possibly TRBD1 for D (5 bases). The source of this sequence is an adult who was a healthcare worker with PCR-confirmed SARS-CoV-2 infection or an uninfected control (not recorded which). The sequenced sample was whole blood. This CDR3 reads CASSLAGTLEVRYGYTF. The CDR3 DNA reads TGTGCCAGCAGCCTCGCCGGGACGCTCGAGGTACGCTATGGCTACACCTTC.